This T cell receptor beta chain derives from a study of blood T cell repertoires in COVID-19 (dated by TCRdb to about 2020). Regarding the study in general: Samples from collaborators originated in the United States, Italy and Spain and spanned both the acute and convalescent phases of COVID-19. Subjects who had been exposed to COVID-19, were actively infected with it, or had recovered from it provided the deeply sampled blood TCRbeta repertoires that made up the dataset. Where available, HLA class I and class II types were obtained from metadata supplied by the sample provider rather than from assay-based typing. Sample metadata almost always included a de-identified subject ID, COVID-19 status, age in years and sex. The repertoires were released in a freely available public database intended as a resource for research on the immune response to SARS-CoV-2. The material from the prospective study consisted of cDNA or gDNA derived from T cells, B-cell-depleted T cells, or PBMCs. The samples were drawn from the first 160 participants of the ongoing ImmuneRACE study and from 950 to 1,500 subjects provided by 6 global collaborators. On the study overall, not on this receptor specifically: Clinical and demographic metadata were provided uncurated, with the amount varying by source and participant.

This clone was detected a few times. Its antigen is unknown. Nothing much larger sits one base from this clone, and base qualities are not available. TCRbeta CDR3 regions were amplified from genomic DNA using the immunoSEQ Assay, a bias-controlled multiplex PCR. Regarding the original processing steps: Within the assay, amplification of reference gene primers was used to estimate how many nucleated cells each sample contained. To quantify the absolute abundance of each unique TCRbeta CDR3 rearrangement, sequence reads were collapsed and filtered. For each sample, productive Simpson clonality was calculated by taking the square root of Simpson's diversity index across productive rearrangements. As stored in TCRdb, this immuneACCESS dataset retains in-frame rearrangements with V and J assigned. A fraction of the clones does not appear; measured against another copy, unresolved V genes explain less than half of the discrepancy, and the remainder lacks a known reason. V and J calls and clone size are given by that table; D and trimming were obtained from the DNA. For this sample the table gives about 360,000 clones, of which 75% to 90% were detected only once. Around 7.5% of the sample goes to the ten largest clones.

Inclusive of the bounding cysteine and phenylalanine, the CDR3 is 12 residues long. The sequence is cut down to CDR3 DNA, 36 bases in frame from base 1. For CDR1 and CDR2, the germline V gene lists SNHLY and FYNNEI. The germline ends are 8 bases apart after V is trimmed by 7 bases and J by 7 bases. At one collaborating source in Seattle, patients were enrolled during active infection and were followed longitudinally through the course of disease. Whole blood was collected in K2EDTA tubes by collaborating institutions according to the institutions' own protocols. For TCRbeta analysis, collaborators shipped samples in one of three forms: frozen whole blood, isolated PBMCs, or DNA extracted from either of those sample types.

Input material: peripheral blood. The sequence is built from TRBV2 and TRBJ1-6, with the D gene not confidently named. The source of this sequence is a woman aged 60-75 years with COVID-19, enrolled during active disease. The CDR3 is CASKSVNSPLHF. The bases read TGTGCCAGCAAATCAGTAAATTCACCCCTCCACTTT.